This T cell receptor (beta chain) was sequenced in a study of cytomegalovirus exposure and HLA in healthy donors. The CDR3 is 16 residues long. Deletions cut 4 bases from V and 3 bases from J, with 15 bases between. Germline CDR1 is SGHVS and CDR2 is FNYEAQ. The PCR was carried out with 60 Vbeta primers and 13 Jbeta primers. The method was immunoSEQ multiplex PCR; TCRdb's version includes in-frame clones alone and lacks a portion of them. The sample yields around 90,000 clones, approximately 80% seen once. This TCR came from a young man in good health and CMV-seronegative. Sequenced: PBMCs. The J gene is TRBJ2-2, the V gene TRBV7-6, with TRBD1 as a possible D gene (5 bases). CDR3 bases: TGTGCCAGCAGCTCCCGGCAGAAGGGGTACACCGGGGAGCTGTTTTTT. This translates into CASSSRQKGYTGELFF. Combining the CDR3 with reference TRBV7-6 and TRBJ2-2 gives the whole variable domain GAGVSQSPRYKVTKRGQDVALRCDPISGHVSLYWYRQALGQGPEFLTYFNYEAQQDKSGLPNDRFSAERPEGSISTLTIQRTEQRDSAMYRCASSSRQKGYTGELFFGEGSRLTVL.